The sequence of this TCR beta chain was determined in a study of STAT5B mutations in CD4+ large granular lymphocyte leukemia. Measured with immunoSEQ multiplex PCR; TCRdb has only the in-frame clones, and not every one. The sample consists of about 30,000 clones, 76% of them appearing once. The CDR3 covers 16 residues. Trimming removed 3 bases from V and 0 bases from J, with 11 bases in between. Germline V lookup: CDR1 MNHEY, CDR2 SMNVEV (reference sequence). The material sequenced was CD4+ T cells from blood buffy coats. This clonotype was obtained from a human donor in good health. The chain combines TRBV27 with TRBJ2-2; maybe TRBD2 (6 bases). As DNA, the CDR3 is TGTGCCAGCAGTTTTCAGGTAGCGGCGAACACCGGGGAGCTGTTTTTT. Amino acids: CASSFQVAANTGELFF.